Listed here are 30 T cell receptor beta chains from one sample, sequenced in a study of blood T cell repertoires in COVID-19. Some clones are missing from TCRdb's copy, which holds only in-frame ones; the method was immunoSEQ multiplex PCR. This table has fewer than 200,000 clones, about 90% appearing once. Sequenced material: peripheral blood. These receptor sequences come from a man aged 55 to 70 with active or convalescent COVID-19.

The chain couples TRBV3-1 (or the pseudogene TRBV3-2) to TRBJ2-1; 10 bases match TRBD1. Germline CDR1 is LGHDT and CDR2 is YNNKEL (reference sequence). The ends lost 4 bases at V and 6 bases at J; junction bases unmatched: 6. This CDR3 comprises 15 residues. In nucleotides, the CDR3 is TGTGCCAGCAGCCGTCCGGGACAGGGGATCAATGAGCAGTTCTTC. Protein product: CASSRPGQGINEQFF.

The rearrangement uses TRBV29-1 and TRBJ2-7, with TRBD1 as a possible D gene (6 bases). The germline V and J ends were trimmed by 1 base and 7 bases, with 20 bases remaining between them. In germline, CDR1 is SQVTM, CDR2 ANQGSEA. This CDR3 is built from 15 residues. The CDR3 is CSVEVGTGLRGEQYF. CDR3 sequence (DNA): TGCAGCGTTGAAGTAGGAACAGGCCTGAGGGGGGAGCAGTACTTC.

J is TRBJ2-2 and V is TRBV3-1 (or the pseudogene TRBV3-2); 9 bases align to TRBD2. Germline V gives CDR1 LGHDT, CDR2 YNNKEL (reference sequence). Trimming cost V 5 bases and J 4 bases; bases outside gene matches: 8. The CDR3 length is 16 residues. CDR3: CASSLSLAGTTGELFF. Written as DNA, the CDR3 is TGTGCCAGCAGCTTAAGTCTAGCGGGGACCACCGGGGAGCTGTTTTTT.

A note on this clone: At one of its ends the junction is not consistent with the germline gene, which may arise from a read error. The V gene is TRBV5-4, the J gene TRBJ1-1; D might be TRBD1 (6 bases). The CDR3 spans 16 residues. From germline, CDR1 is SGHNT and CDR2 YYREEE (reference sequence). The CDR3 protein is CASSLPGVGLKTEAFF. The DNA for the CDR3 is TGTGCCAGCAGCTTGCCAGGGGTGGGGTTGAAAACTGAAGCTTTCTTT.

The chain employs TRBV10-1 and TRBJ2-7; D is unresolved. This CDR3 has 12 amino acids. Germline assignment: CDR1 WNHNN and CDR2 SYGVQD (reference sequence). Between the trimmed V and J ends, which lost 4 bases and 2 bases, there was a span of 6 bases. Written as DNA, the CDR3 is TGCGCCAGCAGTGGGGCAGCCTACGAGCAGTACTTC. Its translation is CASSGAAYEQYF.

The rearrangement joins TRBV7-3 to TRBJ2-5; 8 nucleotides agree with TRBD2. The CDR3 length is 15 residues. V trimming: 0 bases; J trimming: 1 base; junction bases outside the gene matches: 1. Germline CDR1 is SGHTA and CDR2 is FQGTGA. The CDR3 nucleotides read TGTGCCAGCAGCTTAACTAGCGGGGTCCAAGAGACCCAGTACTTC. Translation: CASSLTSGVQETQYF.

This clone was detected only once. The rearrangement links TRBV28 to TRBJ1-4, with D perhaps matching TRBD1 (6 bases). The CDR3 is made up of 15 amino acids. Trimming pared 3 bases from V and 5 bases from J, leaving 13 bases between. The germline CDR1 and CDR2 sequences are MDHEN and SYDVKM. For the CDR3, the DNA is TGTGCCAGCAGTTTGCCCGGGACACAGAATGAAAAACTGTTTTTT. This gives the protein CASSLPGTQNEKLFF. Complete variable domain (other parts from reference TRBV28 and TRBJ1-4): DVKVTQSSRYLVKRTGEKVFLECVQDMDHENMFWYRQDPGLGLRLIYFSYDVKMKEKGDIPEGYSVSREKKERFSLILESASTNQTSMYLCASSLPGTQNEKLFFGSGTQLSVL.

The rearrangement joins TRBV6-1 to TRBJ2-7; 14 nucleotides match TRBD2. Germline V gives CDR1 MNHNS, CDR2 SASEGT. The CDR3 consists of 17 residues. The trim removed 0 bases at V and 2 bases at J, leaving 3 bases unmatched. CDR3: CASSEAGTSGGTYEQYF. CDR3 coding DNA: TGTGCCAGCAGTGAAGCGGGGACTAGCGGGGGTACCTACGAGCAGTACTTC.

The chain carries TRBV4-1 and TRBJ2-5, with 10 bases that match TRBD2. After removal of 0 bases from V and 4 bases from J, the junction contained 14 bases not matched to a gene. Germline V gene data show CDR1 as MGHRA and CDR2 as YSYEKL. The CDR3 length is 19 residues. CDR3 DNA sequence: TGCGCCAGCAGCCAAGAGTTTGCAGCAGCGGGGGGGCTAGGAGAGACCCAGTACTTC. Its protein is CASSQEFAAAGGLGETQYF.

The rearrangement links TRBV6-5 to TRBJ2-1; 7 bases align to TRBD1. With V trimmed by 6 bases and J by 4 bases, 6 bases remained unmatched. The CDR3 has 14 amino acids. CDR1 MNHEY and CDR2 SVGAGI come from the germline V gene. CDR3 residues: CASRGQFYYNEQFF. In DNA form, the CDR3 reads TGTGCCAGCAGGGGACAGTTCTATTACAATGAGCAGTTCTTC.

This clone appeared a few times. The genes are TRBV4-1 and TRBJ2-1; TRBD1 aligns across 9 bases. CDR3 size: 13 residues. Germline CDR1 MGHRA, CDR2 YSYEKL. V trimming: 1 base; J trimming: 8 bases; junction bases outside the gene matches: 0. The CDR3 loop reads CASSQGTGDEQFF. The CDR3 DNA is TGCGCCAGCAGCCAAGGGACAGGGGATGAGCAGTTCTTC.

The DNA for the CDR3 is TGTGCCAGCAGCCTAACTGGAGGGGGCGGTCAGCCCCAGCATTTT. Translated: CASSLTGGGGQPQHF. The rearrangement links TRBV4-2 to TRBJ1-5, with 7 bases identical to TRBD1. CDR3 length: 15 amino acids. Germline CDR1 LGHNA, CDR2 YNFKEQ. V was pared by 4 bases and J by 6 bases, with 9 bases of the junction left unmatched.

This chain joins TRBV5-6 and TRBJ2-2; D perhaps matches TRBD1 (6 bases). The V end was cut by 3 bases, the J end by 4 bases, with 19 bases between. The germline gives CDR1 SGHDT, CDR2 YYEEEE. This CDR3 has 17 amino acids. CDR3 amino acids: CASSWGQGTVGTGELFF. CDR3 sequence (DNA): TGTGCCAGCAGCTGGGGGCAGGGGACGGTCGGCACCGGGGAGCTGTTTTTT. The full variable domain, with the rest looked up from reference TRBV5-6 and TRBJ2-2, is DAGVTQSPTHLIKTRGQQVTLRCSPKSGHDTVSWYQQALGQGPQFIFQYYEEEERQRGNFPDRFSGHQFPNYSSELNVNALLLGDSALYLCASSWGQGTVGTGELFFGEGSRLTVL.

The chain is built from TRBV5-6 and TRBJ2-3, with 7 nucleotides matching TRBD1. Trimming cost V 0 bases and J 2 bases; bases outside gene matches: 3. Germline V lookup: CDR1 SGHDT, CDR2 YYEEEE. The CDR3 spans 15 residues. The CDR3 region has the DNA TGTGCCAGCAGCTTGGTGGGACAGTCCACAGATACGCAGTATTTT. Its translation: CASSLVGQSTDTQYF.

This chain uses TRBV20-1 with TRBJ1-1; no clear D gene. The CDR3 has 14 residues. V lost 3 bases, J lost 3 bases, and 14 bases lay in between. Looked up from germline, CDR1 is DFQATT and CDR2 is SNEGSKA (reference sequence). The CDR3 protein is CSASIGVGDTEAFF. Here the CDR3 DNA reads TGCAGTGCTAGTATCGGGGTTGGTGACACTGAAGCTTTCTTT.

The V gene is TRBV19, the J gene TRBJ1-2; D is undetermined. V gave up 3 bases and J gave up 6 bases, with 11 bases separating them. The CDR3 is made up of 13 amino acids. Looked up from germline, CDR1 is LNHDA and CDR2 is SQIVND (reference sequence). Written as DNA, the CDR3 is TGTGCCAGTAGTATGGGCCGGGGTGATGGCTACACCTTC. Encoded protein: CASSMGRGDGYTF.

V and J are TRBV23-1 and TRBJ1-2, with TRBD1 as a possible D gene (6 bases). TRBV23-1 is an ORF for which the function is uncertain. This CDR3 is built from 14 residues. V was trimmed by 6 bases and J by 8 bases, leaving 19 bases between them. The CDR3 nucleotides are TGCGCCAGCAGCCCCTGGACAGATCTACGGGGCTACACCTTC. Residues: CASSPWTDLRGYTF.

This clone was observed a single time. The gene calls are TRBV11-2 and TRBJ2-3, with 8 positions matching TRBD2. The V gene's germline CDR1 is SGHAT and CDR2 FQNNGV. Trimming removed 5 bases from V and 6 bases from J; junction bases left unmatched: 10. This CDR3 is 15 amino acids long. CDR3 nucleotide sequence: TGTGCCAGCAGCCCAAGGGGGACTAGTGATGATACGCAGTATTTT. Protein sequence: CASSPRGTSDDTQYF.

This sequence joins TRBV6-5 and TRBJ1-6; tentative D call: TRBD1 (5 bases). CDR3 size: 12 residues. Germline CDR1 is MNHEY and CDR2 is SVGAGI. The V end lost 8 bases, the J end lost 6 bases, and 8 bases lay between the germline ends. CDR3 region: CASRTPNSPLHF. Written as DNA, the CDR3 is TGTGCCAGCCGGACACCTAATTCACCCCTCCACTTT.

V and J are TRBV6-5 and TRBJ2-3, with D tentatively TRBD2 (5 bases). CDR1 and CDR2 (germline): MNHEY, SVGAGI. Trimming removed 2 bases from V and 2 bases from J, with 8 bases in between. The CDR3 runs to 14 residues. The chain's CDR3 is CASSYGLNTDTQYF. The DNA of the CDR3 is TGTGCCAGCAGTTACGGACTCAACACAGATACGCAGTATTTT.

The CDR3 coding sequence is TGTGCCAGCAGTTTAAGGGCAGGGTTTTCACCCCTCCACTTT. This gives the protein CASSLRAGFSPLHF. The V and J genes are TRBV27 and TRBJ1-6; tentative D call: TRBD1 (5 bases). There are 14 residues in the CDR3. Trimming took 2 bases from V and 9 from J, leaving 11 bases between them. Germline CDR1 and CDR2: MNHEY and SMNVEV (reference sequence).

The gene calls are TRBV9 and TRBJ2-7; tentative D call: TRBD1 (6 bases). V lost 0 bases to trimming and J lost 5 bases, with 15 bases between them. This CDR3 comprises 15 residues. CDR1 is SGDLS, CDR2 YYNGEE, per germline. The CDR3 here is CASSVGTGIMDEQYF. The CDR3, as DNA: TGTGCCAGCAGCGTAGGAACAGGGATTATGGACGAGCAGTACTTC.

V and J are TRBV3-1 (or the pseudogene TRBV3-2) and TRBJ2-1, with TRBD2 identical over 11 bases. The CDR3 covers 15 residues. V lost 4 bases and J lost 5; bases outside the gene matches: 4. Germline values: CDR1 LGHDT, CDR2 YNNKEL (reference sequence). DNA of the CDR3: TGTGCCAGCAGCCGGGGACTAGCGGACCACAATGAGCAGTTCTTC. Translation gives CASSRGLADHNEQFF.

J is TRBJ2-6 and V is TRBV5-1; tentative D call: TRBD2 (6 bases). V was clipped by 0 bases and J by 5 bases, with 12 bases between them. The germline V gene has CDR1 SGHRS and CDR2 YFSETQ. The CDR3 totals 16 residues. CDR3 in DNA: TGCGCCAGCAGCTTGGCAACGGCGGGGAGGGCCAACGTCCTGACTTTC. This gives the protein CASSLATAGRANVLTF.

This chain connects TRBV5-1 to TRBJ1-5, with no clear D. V was clipped by 0 bases and J by 0 bases, with 7 bases between them. The CDR3 is 15 residues long. The V gene's germline CDR1 is SGHRS and CDR2 YFSETQ. The CDR3 DNA reads TGCGCCAGCAGCTTGGGCGGGGATAGCAATCAGCCCCAGCATTTT. The encoded protein is CASSLGGDSNQPQHF.

The chain employs TRBV29-1 and TRBJ1-4; D is uncertain. The V end was cut by 3 bases, the J end by 7 bases, with 12 bases between. This CDR3 region has 13 residues. The germline V gene has CDR1 SQVTM and CDR2 ANQGSEA. The chain's CDR3 is CSVDLGDGEKLFF. The CDR3 DNA sequence: TGCAGCGTTGATTTGGGAGATGGTGAAAAACTGTTTTTT.

The chain couples TRBV10-1 to TRBJ1-3; D is unclear. CDR1 WNHNN and CDR2 SYGVQD come from the germline V gene (reference sequence). Trimming took off 2 bases at V and 0 bases at J, with 5 bases between the two ends. This CDR3 comprises 14 residues. The CDR3 DNA reads as TGCGCCAGCAGTGAGACAAACTCTGGAAACACCATATATTTT. Residues: CASSETNSGNTIYF.

This chain connects TRBV5-1 to TRBJ1-1; 8 bases fit TRBD1. The CDR3 is 14 amino acids. CDR1 and CDR2 (germline): SGHRS, YFSETQ. With 4 bases clipped from V and 5 bases from J, the junction kept 7 bases outside the gene matches. CDR3 in amino acids: CASSQQGGSTEAFF. The CDR3 region has the DNA TGCGCCAGCAGCCAACAGGGGGGATCGACTGAAGCTTTCTTT. The full variable domain, its missing parts supplied by reference TRBV5-1 and TRBJ1-1, is KAGVTQTPRYLIKTRGQQVTLSCSPISGHRSVSWYQQTPGQGLQFLFEYFSETQRNKGNFPGRFSGRQFSNSRSEMNVSTLELGDSALYLCASSQQGGSTEAFFGQGTRLTVV.

The rearrangement links TRBV19 to TRBJ2-2, with 9 positions matching TRBD1. Trimming at V came to 3 bases and at J to 3 bases, leaving 5 bases not matched to a gene. The CDR3 is 16 amino acids. Per germline, CDR1 LNHDA and CDR2 SQIVND (reference sequence). This chain's CDR3 is CASSIYWTGDTGELFF. The CDR3 DNA reads as TGTGCCAGTAGTATTTACTGGACAGGGGACACCGGGGAGCTGTTTTTT.

The chain joins TRBV19 to TRBJ2-5; TRBD2 matches 9 bases. Per germline, CDR1 LNHDA and CDR2 SQIVND (reference sequence). This CDR3 contains 14 residues. The V and J ends lost 2 bases and 4 bases, in that order; junction bases with no gene match: 2. The CDR3 DNA reads TGTGCCAGTAGTATAACGACTAGCGGAGAGACCCAGTACTTC. This sequence encodes CASSITTSGETQYF.